This is a list of T cell receptor beta chains from one sample in a study of shared clonotypes between healthy human individuals. Using immunoSEQ multiplex PCR, the repertoire was profiled, and TCRdb retains in-frame clones only, with some absent. The sample contains approximately 980,000 clones, 76% of which appear only once. The sequenced material came from memory CD4+ T cells sorted from blood. These receptors all come from a man between 18 and 29 years old in good health. Each CDR3 is given with its conserved first and last residue. The order of the fields is clone size, D gene, J gene, V gene, CDR3 protein, CDR3 DNA. The D gene is left open where the match is weak. Rows may omit the clone size; those that give it use once, few, many or a size class.

NA TRBD2 TRBJ2-5 TRBV4-2 CASSQDPLGREGRETQYF TGTGCCAGCAGCCAAGACCCCCTAGGGCGGGAGGGCCGAGAGACCCAGTACTTC
NA NA TRBJ2-3 TRBV25-1 CASSADEDGSSTDTQYF TGTGCCAGCAGTGCCGATGAGGACGGGTCTAGCACAGATACGCAGTATTTT
NA TRBD1 TRBJ1-1 TRBV10-2 CASRIGQGSNTEAFF TGCGCCAGCCGGATAGGACAGGGTTCGAACACTGAAGCTTTCTTT
NA NA TRBJ2-1 TRBV19 CASTRSGEQFF TGTGCCAGTACCCGGTCGGGTGAGCAGTTCTTC
NA NA TRBJ1-2 TRBV6-5 CASSEVGYGYTF TGTGCCAGCAGCGAGGTTGGCTATGGCTACACCTTC
NA NA TRBJ2-7 TRBV7-3 CASSLGKGVGEQYF TGTGCCAGCAGCCTCGGTAAAGGGGTGGGCGAGCAGTACTTC
NA NA TRBJ1-4 TRBV5-1 CASSLEFTNEKLFF TGCGCCAGCAGTCTGGAGTTTACTAATGAAAAACTGTTTTTT
NA TRBD2 TRBJ2-2 TRBV30 CAWERGAYTGELFF TGTGCCTGGGAGCGGGGGGCCTACACCGGGGAGCTGTTTTTT
few NA TRBJ2-7 TRBV18 CASSPLVGIGWLF TGTGCCAGCTCACCACTAGTAGGGATCGGGTGGCTGTTC
NA NA TRBJ2-6 TRBV27 CASMRSGANVLTF TGTGCCAGCATGAGGTCTGGGGCCAACGTCCTGACTTTC
NA NA TRBJ1-2 TRBV29-1 CSVGGGVSATNYGYTF TGCAGCGTTGGTGGGGGGGTGAGCGCAACTAACTATGGCTACACCTTC
NA NA TRBJ2-2 TRBV19 CASSRADTRNTGELFF TGTGCCAGTAGTAGGGCAGACACGAGGAACACCGGGGAGCTGTTTTTT
NA TRBD2 TRBJ2-5 TRBV5-4 CASSLEEGRGRGLTQYF TGTGCCAGCAGCTTGGAGGAGGGGAGGGGACGCGGGTTGACCCAGTACTTC
NA TRBD1 TRBJ1-4 TRBV2 CASSALGGVEKLFF TGTGCCAGCAGTGCGCTAGGGGGCGTTGAAAAACTGTTTTTT
NA NA TRBJ2-2 TRBV7-8 CASSLAWRGDTGELFF TGTGCCAGCAGCTTAGCTTGGCGGGGCGACACCGGGGAGCTGTTTTTT
NA NA TRBJ1-1 TRBV6-5 CASSKLTGTEAFF TGTGCCAGCAGTAAACTAACAGGCACTGAAGCTTTCTTT
NA NA TRBJ1-1 TRBV5-6 CASSPYDRLDTEAFF TGTGCCAGCAGCCCCTATGACAGGTTGGACACTGAAGCTTTCTTT
NA TRBD2 TRBJ2-7 TRBV6-1 CASTWLSSGGYEQYF TGTGCCAGCACCTGGCTGAGTAGCGGGGGGTACGAGCAGTACTTC
NA NA TRBJ2-3 TRBV27 CASSSYSLTDTQYF TGTGCCAGCAGTTCATACTCCCTCACAGATACGCAGTATTTT
NA TRBD2 TRBJ2-3 TRBV9 CASSVLPGLALDTQYF TGTGCCAGCAGCGTACTCCCGGGACTAGCGTTAGATACGCAGTATTTT
NA NA TRBJ1-1 TRBV28 CASSLVGGIAEAFF TGTGCCAGCAGTTTGGTTGGTGGTATCGCTGAAGCTTTCTTT
NA TRBD1 TRBJ2-6 TRBV30 CAWSGRGPGANVLTF TGTGCCTGGAGTGGAAGGGGGCCTGGGGCCAACGTCCTGACTTTC
NA NA TRBJ2-7 TRBV4-3 CASSQSGQYEQYF TGCGCCAGCAGCCAAAGCGGACAGTACGAGCAGTACTTC
NA TRBD1 TRBJ1-3 TRBV30 CAWSTGQSGNTIYF TGTGCCTGGAGTACGGGACAGTCTGGAAACACCATATATTTT
NA NA TRBJ2-1 TRBV5-1 CASSGGTSNEQFF TGCGCCAGCAGCGGGGGGACTTCCAATGAGCAGTTCTTC
NA TRBD1 TRBJ1-1 TRBV19 CASSTGTGGMNTEAFF TGTGCCAGTAGTACCGGGACAGGGGGCATGAACACTGAAGCTTTCTTT
NA TRBD1 TRBJ1-1 TRBV30 CAWSPPGQGASEAFF TGTGCCTGGAGTCCCCCGGGACAGGGGGCCTCTGAAGCTTTCTTT
NA TRBD2 TRBJ2-5 TRBV5-1 CASSRGTSGSSETQYF TGCGCCAGCAGCCGGGGGACTAGCGGGAGCTCTGAGACCCAGTACTTC
NA NA TRBJ2-3 TRBV7-3 CASSINPVDTQYF TGTGCCAGCAGTATAAACCCCGTGGATACGCAGTATTTT
few NA TRBJ1-4 TRBV29-1 CSVRTGTLNEKLFF TGCAGCGTTCGAACCGGGACCTTAAATGAAAAACTGTTTTTT
NA NA TRBJ2-5 TRBV30 CAWKTPGGTMGETQYF TGTGCCTGGAAAACCCCCGGCGGGACAATGGGAGAGACCCAGTACTTC
NA TRBD1 TRBJ1-2 TRBV28 CASSSGQGRNGYTF TGTGCCAGCAGTTCCGGACAGGGGCGGAATGGCTACACCTTC
NA TRBD1 TRBJ1-3 TRBV5-5 CASSLDPGTGGFGNTIYF TGTGCCAGCAGCTTGGATCCCGGGACAGGGGGCTTTGGAAACACCATATATTTT
NA NA TRBJ2-1 TRBV30 CAWRRDSNEQFF TGTGCCTGGAGGCGGGACTCCAATGAGCAGTTCTTC
NA NA TRBJ1-5 TRBV28 CASRLRNQGQPQHF TGTGCCAGCAGACTCCGCAATCAGGGTCAGCCCCAGCATTTT
few NA TRBJ1-4 TRBV6-1 CASSAIQGVKEKLFF TGTGCCAGCAGTGCCATACAGGGAGTGAAAGAAAAACTGTTTTTT